One and the same sample provided the 20 T cell receptor beta chains below, sequenced in a study of identical twins. Each CDR3 protein is one row after TCRdb ran MiXCR on the 5' RACE reads. The sample has a few hundred thousand distinct CDR3 sequences; approximately 9.1% are singletons. Input material: naive T cells sorted from blood. All receptors derive from a woman between 50 and 59 years old in good health.

This clonotype was found a few times. This chain joins TRBV11-3 and TRBJ2-2, with D tentatively TRBD1 or TRBD2 (5 bases each). This CDR3 has 16 amino acids. CDR1 is SGHNT, CDR2 YENEEA, per germline. V was pared by 5 bases and J by 6 bases, with 19 bases between. The chain's CDR3 is CASSPGDRPFPGELFF. The CDR3 nucleotides are TGTGCCAGCAGCCCCGGGGACCGTCCATTCCCCGGGGAGCTGTTTTTT.

This clonotype was seen only a few times. J is TRBJ1-2 and V is TRBV6-5; D perhaps matches TRBD1 (5 bases). CDR1 is MNHEY and CDR2 is SVGAGI in the germline V gene. Trimming pared 8 bases from V and 11 bases from J, leaving 12 bases between. The CDR3 is 10 amino acids. The CDR3: CASRDGEYTF. The CDR3 coding sequence is TGTGCCAGCCGGGACGGGGAGTACACCTTC.

The chain couples TRBV4-2 to TRBJ1-1; no definite D call. The CDR3 spans 16 residues. With 0 bases removed from V and 0 bases from J, the gap between germline ends came to 11 bases. Germline CDR1 LGHNA, CDR2 YNFKEQ. CDR3 sequence reads: CASSQEYGEVNTEAFF. DNA for the CDR3: TGTGCCAGCAGCCAAGAATACGGGGAGGTGAACACTGAAGCTTTCTTT.

V usage is TRBV2 and J usage is TRBJ1-2; D is unclear. Trimming removed 6 bases at V and 8 bases at J, with 13 bases between. CDR1 and CDR2 from the germline V gene are SNHLY and FYNNEI. The CDR3 has 12 residues. CDR3 in DNA: TGTGCCAGCAGAGGAATGGGAAGCGGCTACACCTTC. It is translated as CASRGMGSGYTF.

This clonotype turned up a few times. The J gene is TRBJ1-5, the V gene TRBV2; tentatively, D is TRBD1 (5 bases). CDR1 SNHLY and CDR2 FYNNEI come from the germline V gene. CDR3 length: 15 amino acids. V was cut by 4 bases and J by 2 bases, with 12 bases left in between. CDR3 residues: CASSVGLLGNQPQHF. CDR3 in DNA: TGTGCCAGCAGTGTGGGGCTCCTGGGCAATCAGCCCCAGCATTTT.

This clonotype occurred many times. The V call is TRBV12-3 or TRBV12-4, the J call TRBJ1-1; possible D gene TRBD1, 6 bases. V was shortened by 6 bases and J by 1 base, with 12 bases between the two germline ends. This CDR3 has 14 amino acids. The CDR3 coding sequence is TGTGCCAGCAGCGGGGGCAGGAGGAACACTGAAGCTTTCTTT. It translates to CASSGGRRNTEAFF.

This clonotype occurred a few times. The V call is TRBV11-3, the J call TRBJ2-5; D is undetermined. The germline V gene encodes CDR1 SGHNT and CDR2 YENEEA. There are 12 residues in the CDR3. V was pared by 4 bases and J by 5 bases, with 8 bases between. In DNA form, the CDR3 reads TGTGCCAGCAGCTACCCCTCGGAGACCCAGTACTTC. Translated: CASSYPSETQYF.

This clonotype was found many times. The V gene is TRBV12-3 or TRBV12-4, the J gene TRBJ1-3, with 8 bases lining up with TRBD1. J gave up 4 bases and V 10 bases, and 9 bases lay outside the gene matches. CDR3 length equals 14 residues. DNA of the CDR3: TGTGCCACCCTCAGGGGGCGGGTCGGAAACACCATATATTTT. As protein: CATLRGRVGNTIYF.

There are a few counts of this clonotype. The chain employs TRBV30 and TRBJ2-1; a possible D gene is TRBD1 (5 bases). Trimming took 4 bases from V and 7 from J, leaving 11 bases between them. Looked up from germline, CDR1 is GTSNPN and CDR2 is SVGIG (reference sequence). The CDR3 extends over 12 amino acids. Here the CDR3 reads CAWNTGGNEQFF. In nucleotides, the CDR3 is TGTGCCTGGAACACAGGTGGTAATGAGCAGTTCTTC.

This clonotype was seen just once. This chain links TRBV20-1 with TRBJ2-1; maybe TRBD2 (5 bases). V shed 6 bases and J shed 6 bases, with 18 bases lying between them. CDR1 is DFQATT and CDR2 is SNEGSKA in the germline V gene (reference sequence). This CDR3 spans 14 amino acids. The CDR3 DNA is TGCAGTGCGGGCAGACCTGGACTCCCCAATGAGCAGTTCTTC. Amino acids: CSAGRPGLPNEQFF.

At least ten counts were recorded for this clonotype. The V and J genes are TRBV7-9 and TRBJ2-3; weak D call: TRBD2 (5 bases). Per germline, CDR1 SEHNR and CDR2 FQNEAQ (reference sequence). Trimming removed 1 base at V and 0 bases at J, with 14 bases between. The CDR3 is 17 amino acids. The CDR3 here is CASSLGPGLTSTDTQYF. For the CDR3, the DNA is TGTGCCAGCAGCTTAGGCCCAGGACTGACTAGCACAGATACGCAGTATTTT.

The V call is TRBV12-3 or TRBV12-4, the J call TRBJ2-7; no definite D call. This CDR3 comprises 12 residues. The V gene lost 3 bases and the J gene lost 5 bases, with 8 bases spanning the gap. As DNA, the CDR3 is TGTGCCAGCAGTTTCGGCGCTCACGAGCAGTACTTC. This gives the protein CASSFGAHEQYF.

A few counts support this clonotype. The chain is built from TRBV11-2 and TRBJ2-5; D is undetermined. The CDR3 spans 17 residues. Germline V gene sequence: CDR1 SGHAT, CDR2 FQNNGV. Trimming left V 0 bases short and J 1 base short, with 15 bases between. The CDR3: CASSLERSKPLQETQYF. CDR3 in DNA: TGTGCCAGCAGCTTAGAACGGTCTAAACCCCTCCAAGAGACCCAGTACTTC.

The rearrangement uses TRBV19 and TRBJ1-4; D remains ambiguous. The CDR3 has 14 amino acids. The V gene's germline CDR1 is LNHDA and CDR2 SQIVND (reference sequence). Trimming left V 10 bases short and J 2 bases short, with 14 bases between. In nucleotides, the CDR3 is TGTGCCACCTCGCGGGGTGGGACTAATGAAAAACTGTTTTTT. Residues: CATSRGGTNEKLFF.

This clonotype was observed a few times. V gene TRBV27 combines with J gene TRBJ2-2, with 10 bases that match TRBD1. This CDR3 spans 15 amino acids. Germline V gives CDR1 MNHEY, CDR2 SMNVEV (reference sequence). With V trimmed by 8 bases and J by 7 bases, 10 bases remained unmatched. The CDR3: CASSRQGALGGELFF. In DNA form, the CDR3 reads TGTGCCAGCTCCCGACAGGGGGCGCTGGGCGGGGAGCTGTTTTTT.

This clonotype was picked up many times. V and J are TRBV5-1 and TRBJ2-1; D could derive from TRBD1 or TRBD2 (6 bases each). CDR1 and CDR2 from the germline V gene are SGHRS and YFSETQ. Trimming shortened V by 4 bases and J by 5 bases, and 22 bases separated the two germline ends. The CDR3 length is 17 residues. Here the CDR3 reads CASSPEGGPVRNNEQFF. In DNA form, the CDR3 reads TGCGCCAGCAGCCCGGAAGGGGGGCCGGTTAGAAACAATGAGCAGTTCTTC.

Many counts were recorded for this clonotype. The rearrangement uses TRBV20-1 and TRBJ2-3; D unresolved. Germline V lookup: CDR1 DFQATT, CDR2 SNEGSKA (reference sequence). The CDR3 loop spans 11 amino acids. The V and J ends lost 7 bases and 2 bases respectively, with 7 bases between them. CDR3 sequence: CSGRATDTQYF. CDR3 sequence (DNA): TGCAGTGGAAGGGCCACAGATACGCAGTATTTT.

This clonotype was seen many times. This chain joins TRBV4-1 and TRBJ2-3, with 8 positions matching TRBD2. Germline V CDR1 and CDR2: MGHRA, YSYEKL. Losses at the gene ends were 1 base for V and 9 bases for J; bases not matched to a gene: 12. The CDR3 runs 16 residues. CDR3 region: CASSQAQAGDRRTQYF. The CDR3 bases are TGCGCCAGCAGCCAAGCTCAAGCGGGAGACCGCCGGACGCAGTATTTT.

V is TRBV5-6 and J is TRBJ2-1, with D perhaps matching TRBD1 (5 bases). The CDR3 consists of 12 residues. V gave up 2 bases and J gave up 12 bases, with 12 bases separating them. Looked up from germline, CDR1 is SGHDT and CDR2 is YYEEEE. CDR3 bases: TGTGCCAGCAGCTTTACAGGAATGGTGCAGTTCTTC. Its protein product is CASSFTGMVQFF.

This clonotype showed up just a few times. This chain connects TRBV20-1 to TRBJ2-1; TRBD2 agrees at 9 bases. Per the germline V gene, CDR1 is DFQATT and CDR2 is SNEGSKA (reference sequence). The CDR3 extends over 14 amino acids. With V trimmed by 6 bases and J by 10 bases, 13 bases remained unmatched. The CDR3 DNA reads TGCAGTGCCATTAGCGGGAGTAAGGGTTACGAGCAGTTCTTC. This translates into CSAISGSKGYEQFF.